Following are 24 T cell receptor beta chains from one sample sequenced in a study of blood T cell repertoires in COVID-19. The table came from immunoSEQ multiplex PCR; TCRdb's copy has only in-frame clones and leaves some out. The data hold under 300,000 clones, with about four fifths observed a single time. The sequencing input was peripheral blood. These receptors all come from a woman aged 80 or older with acute or convalescent COVID-19.

The chain joins TRBV3-1 (or the pseudogene TRBV3-2) to TRBJ2-7, with a weak D call TRBD1 (5 bases). CDR3 size: 14 residues. Trimming took 1 base from V and 3 from J, leaving 10 bases between them. Germline V lookup: CDR1 LGHDT, CDR2 YNNKEL (reference sequence). The CDR3 reads CASSQGQGIYEQYF. CDR3 nucleotide sequence: TGTGCCAGCAGCCAAGGTCAGGGAATCTACGAGCAGTACTTC.

J is TRBJ2-1 and V is TRBV5-1; the match to TRBD1 covers 7 bases. In germline, CDR1 is SGHRS, CDR2 YFSETQ. The V gene end was trimmed by 4 bases and the J gene end by 9 bases; junction bases not matched to a gene: 13. This CDR3 is 15 amino acids long. The CDR3 reads CASSTTGLSASEQFF. CDR3 DNA: TGCGCCAGCAGCACGACAGGGTTGTCTGCCAGTGAGCAGTTCTTC.

The gene calls are TRBV15 and TRBJ2-2; 8 positions agree with TRBD1. Germline CDR1 LNHNV, CDR2 YYDKDF (reference sequence). The V segment lost 3 bases and the J segment 3 bases; nucleotides outside the gene matches: 0. There are 14 residues in the CDR3. CDR3 DNA: TGTGCCACCAGCAGGGACAGGGACACCGGGGAGCTGTTTTTT. Translated: CATSRDRDTGELFF. The complete variable domain, with remaining parts taken from reference TRBV15 and TRBJ2-2, reads DAMVIQNPRYQVTQFGKPVTLSCSQTLNHNVMYWYQQKSSQAPKLLFHYYDKDFNNEADTPDNFQSRRPNTSFCFLDIRSPGLGDTAMYLCATSRDRDTGELFFGEGSRLTVL.

The V and J genes are TRBV3-1 (or the pseudogene TRBV3-2) and TRBJ1-2; D might be TRBD1 (6 bases). From germline, CDR1 is LGHDT and CDR2 YNNKEL (reference sequence). V lost 0 bases, J lost 4 bases, and 9 bases lay in between. This CDR3 has 14 amino acids. CDR3 residues: CASSQEPGAYGYTF. CDR3 in DNA: TGTGCCAGCAGCCAAGAACCAGGGGCCTATGGCTACACCTTC.

This clone was counted many times. The CDR3 region has the DNA TGTGCCAGCTCGTTTAAGTGGGGGACAGGGTATGGCTACACCTTC. This gives the protein CASSFKWGTGYGYTF. V is TRBV27 and J is TRBJ1-2; 9 bases fit TRBD1. CDR3 length: 15 amino acids. CDR1 and CDR2 (germline): MNHEY, SMNVEV (reference sequence). V shed 8 bases and J 5 bases; nucleotides not matched to a gene: 12.

This clone occurred a few times. V is TRBV7-6 and J is TRBJ1-5; tentative D call: TRBD1 (5 bases). The CDR3 runs to 14 residues. Germline CDR1 is SGHVS and CDR2 is FNYEAQ. V lost 2 bases, J lost 3 bases, and 8 bases lay in between. DNA for the CDR3: TGTGCCAGCAGCTTATTAGGGGCCAATCAGCCCCAGCATTTT. Protein product: CASSLLGANQPQHF.

This CDR3 is CASSSRTGGLGYGYTF. DNA of the CDR3: TGTGCCAGCAGCTCCCGAACGGGGGGCCTAGGCTATGGCTACACCTTC. The gene calls are TRBV11-2 and TRBJ1-2, with D perhaps TRBD1 (6 bases). The V end was cut by 4 bases, the J end by 4 bases, with 19 bases between. CDR3 length: 16 residues. Germline assignment: CDR1 SGHAT and CDR2 FQNNGV.

J is TRBJ2-6 and V is TRBV5-1; 7 bases agree with TRBD2. This CDR3 spans 17 amino acids. CDR1 SGHRS and CDR2 YFSETQ come from the germline V gene. The ends lost 4 bases at V and 2 bases at J; junction bases unmatched: 9. CDR3 sequence reads: CASSRTGTTTGANVLTF. Written as DNA, the CDR3 is TGCGCCAGCAGCCGTACCGGGACTACTACTGGGGCCAACGTCCTGACTTTC.

The chain links TRBV3-1 (or the pseudogene TRBV3-2) to TRBJ2-1, with 11 bases lining up with TRBD2. The CDR3 runs 15 residues. V shed 4 bases, J shed 5 bases, and the junction held 4 bases outside the gene matches. Germline loops: CDR1 LGHDT, CDR2 YNNKEL (reference sequence). CDR3 region: CASSLLAGGNNEQFF. The CDR3 DNA follows: TGTGCCAGCAGCCTTTTAGCGGGGGGGAACAATGAGCAGTTCTTC.

This clone was counted a few times. The genes are TRBV11-2 and TRBJ2-2, with 7 bases that match TRBD1. Per the germline V gene, CDR1 is SGHAT and CDR2 is FQNNGV. This CDR3 comprises 15 residues. Trimming removed 5 bases from V and 1 base from J; junction bases left unmatched: 4. CDR3 amino acids: CASSLRTGNTGELFF. CDR3 coding DNA: TGTGCCAGCAGCCTAAGGACAGGGAACACCGGGGAGCTGTTTTTT.

The rearrangement links TRBV29-1 to TRBJ1-2, with 7 nucleotides matching TRBD1. With V trimmed by 3 bases and J by 6 bases, 1 base remained unmatched. The V gene's germline CDR1 is SQVTM and CDR2 ANQGSEA. The CDR3 has 11 amino acids. The CDR3 DNA reads as TGCAGCGTTGATCAGGGGGATGGCTACACCTTC. This gives the protein CSVDQGDGYTF.

The chain combines TRBV5-4 with TRBJ2-7, with 7 bases aligning to TRBD1. The J segment lost 1 base and the V segment lost 4 bases, leaving 2 bases of the junction unmatched. Germline V lookup: CDR1 SGHNT, CDR2 YYREEE (reference sequence). The CDR3 totals 13 residues. This CDR3 is CASSQGQSYEQYF. The CDR3 DNA reads TGTGCCAGCAGCCAGGGACAGTCCTACGAGCAGTACTTC.

This sequence joins TRBV7-6 and TRBJ1-2; possibly TRBD1 for D (5 bases). The CDR3 has 14 amino acids. Per germline, CDR1 SGHVS and CDR2 FNYEAQ. V was trimmed by 5 bases and J by 4 bases, leaving 14 bases between them. DNA of the CDR3: TGTGCCAGCAGCCCCCTGGCCGGGGGCTATGGCTACACCTTC. Protein: CASSPLAGGYGYTF.

The CDR3 here is CASSPHVTGTTNTEAFF. In DNA, the CDR3 is TGTGCCAGCAGCCCACACGTAACCGGGACTACGAACACTGAAGCTTTCTTT. The gene calls are TRBV7-9 and TRBJ1-1; perhaps TRBD1 as D (5 bases). V lost 5 bases to trimming and J lost 1 base, with 20 bases between them. Germline V lookup: CDR1 SEHNR, CDR2 FQNEAQ (reference sequence). The CDR3 totals 17 residues.

With respect to this clone: The junction differs from germline at one of its ends, possibly a read error. The chain recombines TRBV14 with TRBJ2-6; 9 nucleotides line up with TRBD1. The CDR3 runs to 16 residues. CDR1 is SGHDN and CDR2 is FVKESK in the germline V gene. The DNA of the CDR3 is TGTGCCAGCCGCCAGACAGGGGGCTCTGGGGCCAACGTCCTGACTTTC. Protein sequence: CASRQTGGSGANVLTF.

The rearrangement joins TRBV28 to TRBJ1-5, with D possibly being TRBD1 (5 bases). V shed 6 bases and J shed 6 bases, with 9 bases lying between them. Germline CDR1 and CDR2: MDHEN and SYDVKM. The length of the CDR3 is 12 residues. The CDR3 nucleotides read TGTGCCAGCAGAGAAGGGGTTCAGCCCCAGCATTTT. Translating gives CASREGVQPQHF.

V usage is TRBV6-5 and J usage is TRBJ1-1; D perhaps matches TRBD1 (5 bases). CDR3 length: 15 residues. Trimming took off 6 bases at V and 4 bases at J, with 18 bases between the two ends. CDR1 and CDR2 from the germline V gene are MNHEY and SVGAGI. CDR3 sequence: CASRSTTWGGTEAFF. The CDR3 nucleotides read TGTGCCAGCAGATCAACGACCTGGGGGGGCACTGAAGCTTTCTTT.

The genes are TRBV7-6 and TRBJ2-3, with a possible D match to TRBD2 (7 bases). V was shortened by 2 bases and J by 4 bases, with 25 bases between the two germline ends. This CDR3 is 19 amino acids long. The germline V gene encodes CDR1 SGHVS and CDR2 FNYEAQ. Written as DNA, the CDR3 is TGTGCCAGCAGCTTAAAGGGAGGGGGAAGCGGCACTCTTCCAGATACGCAGTATTTT. Translating gives CASSLKGGGSGTLPDTQYF.

V usage is TRBV19 and J usage is TRBJ1-4, with 9 bases aligning to TRBD1. CDR1 and CDR2 (germline): LNHDA, SQIVND (reference sequence). Unmatched junction bases numbered 6, after V lost 8 bases and J lost 8 bases. The CDR3 has 13 residues. The CDR3: CASAQGANEKLFF. DNA of the CDR3: TGTGCCAGTGCACAGGGGGCGAACGAAAAACTGTTTTTT.

The chain uses TRBV10-3 and TRBJ1-6; possible D gene TRBD1, 5 bases. Germline loops: CDR1 ENHRY, CDR2 SYGVKD. The CDR3 runs 14 residues. Trimming stripped 3 bases from V and 7 bases from J, with 10 bases between. This chain's CDR3 is CAISDQGRNSPLHF. The CDR3 DNA is TGTGCCATCAGTGACCAGGGTAGAAATTCACCCCTCCACTTT.

CDR3 sequence reads: CASSHQNTGELFF. In nucleotides, the CDR3 is TGCGCCAGCAGCCATCAGAACACCGGGGAGCTGTTTTTT. The J gene is TRBJ2-2, the V gene TRBV5-1; unclear D gene. Trimming cost V 4 bases and J 1 base, with 5 bases left between them. CDR1 and CDR2 (germline): SGHRS, YFSETQ. The CDR3 is made up of 13 amino acids.

Notes on this clone: The same CDR3 can be traced to other DNA sequences in this sample. This chain joins TRBV5-1 and TRBJ2-1, with 7 nucleotides matching TRBD2. The CDR3 is 13 residues long. The germline V gene encodes CDR1 SGHRS and CDR2 YFSETQ. J was trimmed by 10 bases and V by 3 bases; bases with no gene match: 7. CDR3 bases: TGCGCCAGCAGCTCTCGAGCGGGGAACGAGCAGTTCTTC. Translation gives CASSSRAGNEQFF.

This chain connects TRBV4-1 to TRBJ2-1; D remains ambiguous. The CDR3 runs to 13 residues. Germline CDR1 and CDR2: MGHRA and YSYEKL. V was trimmed by 4 bases and J by 0 bases, leaving 4 bases between them. The CDR3 sequence is CASSPTSYNEQFF. For the CDR3, the DNA is TGCGCCAGCAGCCCTACCTCCTACAATGAGCAGTTCTTC.

The table lists this clone with a few counts. The CDR3 loop reads CASRQANTGELFF. In DNA form, the CDR3 reads TGTGCCAGCCGACAGGCTAACACCGGGGAGCTGTTTTTT. The chain uses TRBV6-5 and TRBJ2-2; maybe TRBD1 (6 bases). The CDR3 runs 13 residues. CDR1 is MNHEY and CDR2 is SVGAGI in the germline V gene. V gave up 8 bases and J gave up 2 bases, with 9 bases separating them.